Below are 8 T cell receptor beta chains sequenced from a single sample in a study of cytomegalovirus exposure and HLA in healthy donors. Primers included in the PCR were 60 Vbeta and 13 Jbeta primers. Data came from immunoSEQ multiplex PCR; TCRdb stores just in-frame clones and leaves some out. The sample contains over 150,000 clones, 84% of which appear only once. Sequencing used PBMCs. Every receptor here comes from a girl aged 10 to 17 in good health and CMV-seropositive.

This chain links TRBV7-3 with TRBJ1-1; D is unresolved. Germline CDR1 SGHTA, CDR2 FQGTGA. V was shortened by 5 bases and J by 3 bases, with 10 bases between the two germline ends. The CDR3 spans 13 residues. CDR3 region: CASSQEGDTEAFF. In nucleotides, the CDR3 is TGTGCCAGCAGCCAGGAGGGTGACACTGAAGCTTTCTTT.

The V call is TRBV18, the J call TRBJ1-1; 7 bases are shared with TRBD1. The CDR3 sequence is 12 residues long. J lost 8 bases, V lost 2 bases, and 2 bases had no gene match. Germline V gene sequence: CDR1 KGHSH, CDR2 LQKENI. CDR3 residues: CASSPETGEAFF. The CDR3 coding sequence is TGTGCCAGCTCACCAGAGACAGGGGAAGCTTTCTTT.

The chain has TRBV5-6 and TRBJ1-2; maybe TRBD1 (5 bases). The CDR3 loop spans 14 amino acids. The V end was cut by 0 bases, the J end by 5 bases, with 11 bases between. CDR1 and CDR2 (germline): SGHDT, YYEEEE. The CDR3 spells CASSLGRWTYGYTF. The DNA of the CDR3 is TGTGCCAGCAGCTTGGGTCGGTGGACATATGGCTACACCTTC. Combining the CDR3 with reference TRBV5-6 and TRBJ1-2 gives the whole variable domain DAGVTQSPTHLIKTRGQQVTLRCSPKSGHDTVSWYQQALGQGPQFIFQYYEEEERQRGNFPDRFSGHQFPNYSSELNVNALLLGDSALYLCASSLGRWTYGYTFGSGTRLTVV.

V is TRBV19 and J is TRBJ2-1; D is uncertain. V lost 6 bases, J lost 2 bases, and 11 bases lay in between. This CDR3 has 14 residues. CDR1 LNHDA and CDR2 SQIVND come from the germline V gene (reference sequence). CDR3 in amino acids: CASRHKFPYNEQFF. DNA of the CDR3: TGTGCCAGTAGACATAAGTTCCCCTACAATGAGCAGTTCTTC.

This rearrangement joins TRBV5-4 to TRBJ2-7; 7 bases match TRBD1. This CDR3 region has 14 residues. Germline V gene lookup returns CDR1 SGHNT and CDR2 YYREEE (reference sequence). J lost 7 bases, V lost 1 base, and 8 bases had no gene match. The CDR3 bases are TGTGCCAGCAGCTTGTCCAGGGGGTTAGAAGAGCAGTACTTC. Protein: CASSLSRGLEEQYF.

The chain joins TRBV4-1 to TRBJ1-1; TRBD1 matches 8 bases. CDR3 size: 17 residues. With 1 base clipped from V and 0 bases from J, the junction kept 7 bases outside the gene matches. Germline V CDR1 and CDR2: MGHRA, YSYEKL. The CDR3 is CASSQAQGGILNTEAFF. The DNA of the CDR3 is TGCGCCAGCAGCCAAGCACAGGGGGGGATTCTGAACACTGAAGCTTTCTTT.

The chain uses TRBV9 and TRBJ2-3, with 10 bases aligning to TRBD2. This CDR3 comprises 17 residues. V lost 0 bases to trimming and J lost 2 bases; unmatched junction nucleotides: 6. Germline-derived CDR1 and CDR2 are SGDLS and YYNGEE. CDR3 sequence (DNA): TGTGCCAGCAGCGTAGCAAGAGCGGGGGGGCCCACAGATACGCAGTATTTT. Protein sequence: CASSVARAGGPTDTQYF.

The chain links TRBV2 to TRBJ2-4, with 8 nucleotides matching TRBD2. The CDR3 length is 14 residues. After removal of 6 bases from V and 8 bases from J, the junction contained 9 bases not matched to a gene. Per germline, CDR1 SNHLY and CDR2 FYNNEI. This CDR3 reads CASSRGGPRDIQYF. CDR3 bases: TGTGCCAGCAGCCGGGGGGGCCCTAGGGACATTCAGTACTTC. Supplemented by reference TRBV2 and TRBJ2-4, the full variable domain reads EPEVTQTPSHQVTQMGQEVILRCVPISNHLYFYWYRQILGQKVEFLVSFYNNEISEKSEIFDDQFSVERPDGSNFTLKIRSTKLEDSAMYFCASSRGGPRDIQYFGAGTRLSVL.